These T cell receptor beta chains were read from a single sample in a study of technical replicates of blood from a few donors. Method: immunoSEQ multiplex PCR; TCRdb's copy keeps in-frame clones and lacks some. The table shows about 91,000 clones, with about 90% occurring only once. Source material: T cells isolated from PBMCs. These TCRs come from a human donor in good health. Both conserved end residues are part of each CDR3. D genes are given only for firm matches. Only some rows state a clone size, as once, few, many or a class for expanded clones.

j_gene,abundance,v_gene,d_gene,CDR3nt,CDR3aa
TRBJ1-2,-,TRBV6-1,-,TGTGCCAGCAGTGCGCGACGAGACGGGAACTATGGCTACACCTTC,CASSARRDGNYGYTF
TRBJ2-7,-,TRBV19,-,TGTGCCAGTAGTCCGGAAGGGGCCGGCGAGCAGTACTTC,CASSPEGAGEQYF
TRBJ1-1,few,TRBV9,-,TGTGCCAGCGGGGGGGCCGGACCGAACACTGAAGCTTTCTTT,CASGGAGPNTEAFF
TRBJ2-7,-,TRBV13,-,TGTGCCAGCAGCTCATTATTGGGGAGATACGAGCAGTACTTC,CASSSLLGRYEQYF
TRBJ2-7,-,TRBV7-9,-,TGTGCCAGCAGCCCGAGGGCGAGCTCCTACGAGCAGTACTTC,CASSPRASSYEQYF
TRBJ1-2,-,TRBV6-1,-,TGTGCCAGCAGTGAAATGGGGGCGTCTAACTATGGCTACACCTTC,CASSEMGASNYGYTF
TRBJ2-1,once,TRBV7-9,TRBD2,TGTGCCAGCAGCTCCTGGGTAGCGGGAGACAATGAGCAGTTCTTC,CASSSWVAGDNEQFF
TRBJ2-7,-,TRBV2,-,TGTGCCAGGAGCGTGGACATCTTCTACGAGCAGTACTTC,CARSVDIFYEQYF
TRBJ2-7,-,TRBV28,TRBD1,TGTGCCAGCAGTTCCTCCGGGACAGGCTCCCACGAGCAGTACTTC,CASSSSGTGSHEQYF
TRBJ2-4,-,TRBV18,TRBD1,TGTGCCAGCTCCCTCGGGACAGTCAAAAACATTCAGTACTTC,CASSLGTVKNIQYF
TRBJ1-2,-,TRBV13,-,TGTGCCAGCAGCTTTATCTATGGCTACACCTTC,CASSFIYGYTF
TRBJ1-1,few,TRBV27,-,TGTGCCAGCACTTGGGGTGTGGGGGCCACTGAAGCTTTCTTT,CASTWGVGATEAFF
TRBJ1-1,-,TRBV6-6,TRBD1,TGTGCCAGCTATAGGGGGCTTAAGAACACTGAAGCTTTCTTT,CASYRGLKNTEAFF
TRBJ2-3,-,TRBV5-4,-,TGTGCCAGCAGCTTGTCTGACAGAACAGATACGCAGTATTTT,CASSLSDRTDTQYF
TRBJ2-7,-,TRBV4-1,-,TGCGCCAGCAGCCGAGAGGGCAGCAACATCTACGAGCAGTACTTC,CASSREGSNIYEQYF
TRBJ1-1,-,TRBV6-1,TRBD1,TGTGCCAGCAGTGAACTACAGGGGCGACGAACGAACACTGAAGCTTTCTTT,CASSELQGRRTNTEAFF
TRBJ2-7,-,TRBV7-6,-,TGTGCCAGCAGCTTAGCGATCGGCAGGGGCCACGAGCAGTACTTC,CASSLAIGRGHEQYF
TRBJ2-1,-,TRBV2,TRBD2,TGTGCCAGCACACTAGCGCTATACAATGAGCAGTTCTTC,CASTLALYNEQFF
TRBJ1-1,once,TRBV12-2,-,TGTCGCCGGAGGAGAGCCGCCTGCATGAACACTGAAGCTTTCTTT,CRRRRAACMNTEAFF
TRBJ2-1,-,TRBV27,-,TGTGCCAGCAGTTTATCGAGGGTTCTAGGGCACCCTTTTGAGCAGTTCTTC,CASSLSRVLGHPFEQFF
TRBJ2-2,few,TRBV10-3,-,TGTGCCATCAGTGAGAACAGGAACACCGGGGAGCTGTTTTTT,CAISENRNTGELFF
TRBJ2-2,-,TRBV5-1,TRBD2,TGCGCCAGCAGCTTGGGGCCGGGAGGGCAAGCCGGGGAGCTGTTTTTT,CASSLGPGGQAGELFF
TRBJ2-6,-,TRBV6-1,TRBD2,TGTGCCAGCACCGAAGAGGGAGGGCAGGGAGACGTCCTGACTTTC,CASTEEGGQGDVLTF
TRBJ2-5,once,TRBV5-1,TRBD2,TGCGCCAGCAGCTTGGGGGTTGCGGGAGCTAACCAAGAGACCCAGTACTTC,CASSLGVAGANQETQYF
TRBJ1-6,-,TRBV9,TRBD1,TGTGCCAGCAGGGGACAGGGGTATTCACCCCTCCACTTT,CASRGQGYSPLHF
TRBJ2-5,once,TRBV4-1,-,TGCGCCAGCAGCCAAGACAGGGGCGAGACCCAGTACTTC,CASSQDRGETQYF
TRBJ1-1,-,TRBV6-1,TRBD1,TGTGCCAGCAGTGAGGGACAGGAGAACACTGAAGCTTTCTTT,CASSEGQENTEAFF
TRBJ1-1,once,TRBV28,-,TGTGCCAGCAGTTCGCCTCAGGGCTCCATGAACACTGAAGCTTTCTTT,CASSSPQGSMNTEAFF
TRBJ2-7,-,TRBV10-3,-,TGTGCCATCCGACGGGAGAGTTCCTACGAGCAGTACTTC,CAIRRESSYEQYF
TRBJ1-4,-,TRBV7-2,TRBD1,TGTGCCAGCAGCTTAAAGGGGGCAGCAAAACTGTTTTTT,CASSLKGAAKLFF